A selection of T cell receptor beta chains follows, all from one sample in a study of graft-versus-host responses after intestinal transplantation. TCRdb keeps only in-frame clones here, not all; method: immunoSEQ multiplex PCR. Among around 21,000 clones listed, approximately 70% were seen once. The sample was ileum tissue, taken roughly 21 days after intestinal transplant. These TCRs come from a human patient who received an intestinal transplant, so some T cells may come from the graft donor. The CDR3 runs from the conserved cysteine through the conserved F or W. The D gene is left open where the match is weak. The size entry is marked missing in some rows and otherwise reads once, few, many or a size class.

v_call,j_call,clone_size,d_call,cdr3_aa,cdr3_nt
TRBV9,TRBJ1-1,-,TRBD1,CASSLRPTGADTEAFF,TGTGCCAGCAGCTTAAGACCGACAGGGGCGGACACTGAAGCTTTCTTT
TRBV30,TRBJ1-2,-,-,CAWRGLWGFGYGYTF,TGTGCCTGGAGGGGGTTATGGGGCTTTGGGTATGGCTACACCTTC
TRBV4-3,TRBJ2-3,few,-,CASSQGGLRGDTQYF,TGCGCCAGCAGCCAAGGAGGGCTTCGAGGAGATACGCAGTATTTT
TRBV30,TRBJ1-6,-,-,CAWSSTGNSPLHF,TGTGCCTGGAGTTCCACAGGGAATTCACCCCTCCACTTT
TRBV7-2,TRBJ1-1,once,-,CASHSGLPNTEAFF,TGTGCCAGCCATTCGGGACTCCCGAACACTGAAGCTTTCTTT
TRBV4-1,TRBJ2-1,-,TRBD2,CASSQAGTTIYNEQFF,TGCGCCAGCAGCCAAGCCGGGACTACTATCTACAATGAGCAGTTCTTC
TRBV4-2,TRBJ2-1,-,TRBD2,CASSQDGLVYNEQFF,TGTGCCAGCAGCCAAGATGGACTAGTCTACAATGAGCAGTTCTTC
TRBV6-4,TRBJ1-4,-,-,CASSDRVLNEKLFF,TGTGCCAGCAGTGATCGAGTCCTTAATGAAAAACTGTTTTTT
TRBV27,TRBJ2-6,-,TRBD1,CASWTGGPSGANVLTF,TGTGCCAGCTGGACAGGGGGCCCATCTGGGGCCAACGTCCTGACTTTC
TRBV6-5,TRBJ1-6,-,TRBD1,CASSVTGTENSPLHF,TGTGCCAGCAGTGTCACCGGGACAGAAAATTCACCCCTCCACTTT
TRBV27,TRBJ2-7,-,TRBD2,CASSFGGSAYEQYF,TGTGCCAGCAGTTTCGGCGGGAGCGCCTACGAGCAGTACTTC
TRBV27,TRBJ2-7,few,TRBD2,CASRHRLAGDYEQYF,TGTGCCAGCAGACATAGACTAGCGGGGGACTACGAGCAGTACTTC
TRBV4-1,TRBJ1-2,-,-,CASSPTQGNYGYTF,TGCGCCAGCAGCCCCACCCAGGGAAACTATGGCTACACCTTC
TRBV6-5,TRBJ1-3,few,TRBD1,CASSFTGASGNTIYF,TGTGCCAGCAGTTTCACAGGGGCCTCTGGAAACACCATATATTTT
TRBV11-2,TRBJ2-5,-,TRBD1,CASSPGTGGKETQYF,TGTGCCAGCAGCCCCGGGACAGGGGGTAAAGAGACCCAGTACTTC
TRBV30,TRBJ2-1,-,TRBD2,CAWSDPSGSSYNEQFF,TGTGCCTGGAGTGACCCAAGCGGGAGCTCCTACAATGAGCAGTTCTTC
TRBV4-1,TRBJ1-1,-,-,CASSGVWTLTRTEAFF,TGCGCCAGCAGCGGCGTATGGACTCTCACACGGACTGAAGCTTTCTTT
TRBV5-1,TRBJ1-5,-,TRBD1,CASSWGDSDQPQHF,TGCGCCAGCAGCTGGGGGGACAGCGATCAGCCCCAGCATTTT
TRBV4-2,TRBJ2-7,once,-,CASSQEGLQFYEQYF,TGTGCCAGCAGCCAAGAGGGACTCCAGTTTTACGAGCAGTACTTC
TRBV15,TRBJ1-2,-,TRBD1,CATSRDNPGGFGYTF,TGTGCCACCAGCAGAGATAACCCAGGGGGCTTTGGCTACACCTTC
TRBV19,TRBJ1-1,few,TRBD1,CASVPTGGNTEAFF,TGTGCCAGTGTTCCCACAGGGGGGAACACTGAAGCTTTCTTT
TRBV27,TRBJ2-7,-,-,CASSGGPYEQYF,TGTGCCAGCAGTGGGGGCCCCTACGAGCAGTACTTC
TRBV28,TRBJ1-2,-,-,CASSPYPRFTYGYTF,TGTGCCAGCAGTCCCTACCCCCGATTCACCTATGGCTACACCTTC
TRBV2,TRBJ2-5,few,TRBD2,CASSESPAGTNPVAQYF,TGTGCCAGCAGTGAATCTCCCGCCGGGACTAACCCGGTGGCCCAGTACTTC
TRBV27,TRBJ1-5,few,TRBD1,CASSVGTAYSNQPQHF,TGTGCCAGCAGTGTAGGGACAGCGTATAGCAATCAGCCCCAGCATTTT
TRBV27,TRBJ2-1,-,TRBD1,CASSFGTGPYNEQFF,TGTGCCAGCAGTTTTGGGACAGGGCCCTACAATGAGCAGTTCTTC
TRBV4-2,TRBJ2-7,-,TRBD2,CASSQILVTSGRYEQYF,TGTGCCAGCAGCCAGATCCTCGTAACTAGCGGGCGTTACGAGCAGTACTTC
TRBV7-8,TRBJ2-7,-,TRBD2,CASSDSQPGLVFRHEQYF,TGTGCCAGCAGCGACTCCCAGCCGGGACTAGTTTTCCGGCACGAGCAGTACTTC
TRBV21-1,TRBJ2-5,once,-,CASSKVWDRGLKTQYF,TGTGCCAGCAGCAAGGTCTGGGACAGGGGTTTGAAGACCCAGTACTTC
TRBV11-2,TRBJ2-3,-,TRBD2,CASSWVAGGLRRTQYF,TGTGCCAGCAGCTGGGTGGCGGGGGGGCTTCGTCGTACGCAGTATTTT
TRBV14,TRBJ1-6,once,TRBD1,CASSHLGRGQGNFGSPLHF,TGTGCCAGCAGCCACCTCGGTCGGGGACAGGGAAATTTTGGATCACCCCTCCACTTT
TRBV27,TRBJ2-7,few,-,CASSFWWQGNEQYF,TGTGCCAGCAGTTTCTGGTGGCAGGGGAACGAGCAGTACTTC
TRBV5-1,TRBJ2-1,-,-,CASTDNSYNEQFF,TGCGCCAGCACGGACAACTCCTACAATGAGCAGTTCTTC
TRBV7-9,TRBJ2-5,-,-,CASSFLERASETQYF,TGTGCCAGCAGCTTCCTTGAGCGGGCTTCGGAGACCCAGTACTTC
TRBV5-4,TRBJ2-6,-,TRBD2,CASNPGGHSGANVLTF,TGTGCCAGCAACCCGGGGGGTCACTCTGGGGCCAACGTCCTGACTTTC
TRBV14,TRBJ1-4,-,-,CASSRDAWAGLNEKLFF,TGTGCCAGCAGCCGAGACGCCTGGGCAGGACTTAATGAAAAACTGTTTTTT
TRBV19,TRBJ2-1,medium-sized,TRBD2,CASSWGGSSYNEQFF,TGTGCCAGTAGTTGGGGGGGGAGTAGTTACAATGAGCAGTTCTTC
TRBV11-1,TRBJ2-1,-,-,CASTRLAFGNEQFF,TGTGCCAGCACCCGGCTAGCGTTCGGCAATGAGCAGTTCTTC
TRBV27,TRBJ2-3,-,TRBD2,CASRFLTSGSTDTQYF,TGTGCCAGCAGATTCCTGACTAGCGGGAGTACAGATACGCAGTATTTT
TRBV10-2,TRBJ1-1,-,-,CASSLQGIGTEAFF,TGCGCCAGCAGTCTACAGGGAATCGGGACTGAAGCTTTCTTT
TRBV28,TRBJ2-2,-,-,CASSLQGLIDTGELFF,TGTGCCAGCAGTCTCCAGGGTTTGATAGACACCGGGGAGCTGTTTTTT
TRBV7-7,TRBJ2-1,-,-,CASSAGVAGGRNEQFF,TGTGCCAGCAGCGCCGGGGTAGCCGGGGGACGCAATGAGCAGTTCTTC
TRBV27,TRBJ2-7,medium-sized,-,CASSLSWTRSGYYEQYF,TGTGCCAGCAGTTTATCGTGGACCCGTTCAGGGTACTACGAGCAGTACTTC
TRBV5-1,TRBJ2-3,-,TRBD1,CASSNTGGSADTQYF,TGCGCCAGCAGTAACACAGGGGGTAGCGCAGATACGCAGTATTTT
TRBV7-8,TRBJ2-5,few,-,CASSPTGETQYF,TGTGCCAGCAGCCCGACGGGGGAGACCCAGTACTTC